The TCR beta chain under discussion was sequenced for a study of blood T cells in healthy people across ages. The CDR3 is made up of 14 amino acids. Per the germline V gene, CDR1 is MNHEY and CDR2 is SVGAGI. Deletions cut 2 bases from V and 7 bases from J, with 15 bases between. Regarding the study as a whole: Age showed a roughly linear inverse relationship with TCR beta diversity per million T cells. In long-lived donors, naive CD4+ cell counts and diversity exceeded those of aged donors.

On this clonotype: Its antigen is not known.

A second PCR, run for roughly 7 to 11 cycles, used a sample-barcoded 5' primer plus a J-beta primer mix. Samples each returned at least 2.5 million CDR3-containing paired-end reads. TCRdb re-called the 5' RACE reads with MiXCR, one entry per CDR3 protein. This table holds around 800,000 distinct CDR3 sequences, around two fifths found once. The sequence came from a man aged 55-75 years in good health. The specimen was blood. J is TRBJ2-7 and V is TRBV6-5; a possible D gene is TRBD2 (6 bases). The CDR3 DNA reads TGTGCCAGCAGTTACGGCCCGGCGGGGAGGGAGCAGTACTTC. Its translation: CASSYGPAGREQYF.